This TCR beta chain derives from a study of CXCR3-negative and CXCR3-positive naive CD8 T cells (dated by TCRdb to the late 2010s). Broadly, across the study: In total, approximately 140 million TRB reads were obtained, or roughly 1.5 +/- 0.3 million reads per library. Naive subsets from about five donors and memory cells from 3 donors were included in the TRBV-TRBJ cluster analysis. Data from around 11 donors, pooled across two independent experiments, went into the diversity and physicochemical repertoire analyses.

Sequencing relied on a NextSeq 550. The Human TCR Profiling Kit (MiLaboratory) was used to prepare UMI-labeled 5' RACE TRB cDNA libraries. cDNA synthesis used the entire amount of extracted RNA, and PCR amplification then used the entire amount of cDNA produced. Libraries were prepared in parallel with an identical number of PCR cycles. Regarding the original processing steps: With a requirement of at least two reads per UMI, MIGEC and MiXCR extracted about 49,000 +/- 11,000 unique UMI-labeled TRB cDNA molecules per library. An average of around 40,000 +/- 10,000 functional in-frame TRB CDR3 nucleotide clonotypes without stop codons was found per library. After downsampling to 5000 UMI-labeled TRB molecules per sample, diversity metrics, including normalized Shannon-Wiener and Chao1, were computed in VDJtools. VDJtools was used to calculate clonotype-size-weighted physicochemical properties of the central five CDR3 residues, namely interaction energy, strength, volume and Kidera factor 4. TCRdb reprocessed the sequencing reads and holds a single record per CDR3 protein sequence, with no DNA. Clone size and V and J calls follow TCRdb, not the original study. The table for this sample records nearly 110,000 distinct CDR3 sequences. The top ten constitute more than 0.3% of the sample.

What the study reported, not specific to this receptor: TRBV-TRBJ usage was similar between naive CXCR3-negative and CXCR3-positive cells from the same donor, while memory cells showed distinct patterns. Repertoire diversity was comparably high in both naive subsets but much lower in memory CD8+ T cells. CXCR3 expression partially decreased after cryopreservation, so most assays used freshly isolated PBMCs. Because surface CD5, which has been linked to self-reactivity in mice, was comparable between naive subsets, TCR interaction strength was also inferred from TRB CDR3 physicochemical properties. Compared with CXCR3-negative naive cells, CXCR3-positive naive cells had TRB CDR3s with higher hydrophobicity (lower Kidera factor 4), lower energy, and higher strength and volume indices.

CDR1 and CDR2 (MDHEN, SYDVKM) derive from the germline V gene. Taken from cysteine to phenylalanine, the CDR3 has 12 residues. No DNA is recorded. About this clonotype itself: There is no known antigen for this receptor.

For every CD8+ T cell subset, approximately 300,000 cells were flow-sorted straight into RLT lysis buffer, and each subset was sorted in triplicate. Naive CD8+ T cells were defined stringently as CD45RO-CCR7+CD27+CD95- to exclude memory contaminants. Standard density gradient centrifugation was used to isolate peripheral blood mononuclear cells from buffy coats. Naive CXCR3-negative and CXCR3-positive CD8+ T cells were flow-sorted on a FACSAria III. Total RNA was extracted from sorted cells using an RNeasy Mini Kit. The origin of this receptor is a human donor in good health. Some clones in this sample may be carry-over from other donors' samples. Recombination linked TRBV28 to TRBJ2-7; TCRdb selects TRBD1, and the lack of DNA leaves this call unchecked. Sequencing input: naive CXCR3+ CD8+ T cells from blood. The cell subset or site label here, explained by the study, means: CD45RO-CCR7+CD27+CD95- naive CD8+ T cells expressing CXCR3 (TNR3+). The CDR3 loop reads CASSFRGAEQYF.